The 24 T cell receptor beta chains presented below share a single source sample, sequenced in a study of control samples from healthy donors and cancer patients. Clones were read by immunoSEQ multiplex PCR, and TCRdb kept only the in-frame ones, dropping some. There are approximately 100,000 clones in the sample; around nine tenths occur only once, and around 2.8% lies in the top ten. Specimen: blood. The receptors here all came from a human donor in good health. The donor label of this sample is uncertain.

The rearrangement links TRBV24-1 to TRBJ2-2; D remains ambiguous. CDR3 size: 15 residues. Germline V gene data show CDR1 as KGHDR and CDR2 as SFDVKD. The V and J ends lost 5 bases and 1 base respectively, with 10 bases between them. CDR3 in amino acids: CATSGSGRNTGELFF. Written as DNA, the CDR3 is TGTGCCACCAGTGGGTCCGGACGGAACACCGGGGAGCTGTTTTTT.

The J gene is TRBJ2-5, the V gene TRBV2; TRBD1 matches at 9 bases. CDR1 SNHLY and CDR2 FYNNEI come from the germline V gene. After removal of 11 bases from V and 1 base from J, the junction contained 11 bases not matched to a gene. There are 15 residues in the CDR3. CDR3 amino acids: CAWTGAGELQETQYF. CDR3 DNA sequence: TGTGCCTGGACAGGGGCGGGGGAGCTCCAAGAGACCCAGTACTTC.

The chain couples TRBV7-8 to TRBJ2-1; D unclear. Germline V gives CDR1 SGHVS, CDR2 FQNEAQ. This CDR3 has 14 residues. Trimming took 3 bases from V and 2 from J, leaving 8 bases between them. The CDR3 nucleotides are TGTGCCAGCAGCTTGGCACAGACCTACAATGAGCAGTTCTTC. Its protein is CASSLAQTYNEQFF.

The CDR3 sequence: CASSESMNTEAFF. The CDR3 nucleotides read TGCGCCAGCAGTGAGTCGATGAACACTGAAGCTTTCTTT. The gene calls are TRBV10-1 and TRBJ1-1; D gene ambiguous. CDR3 length equals 13 residues. The V end was cut by 0 bases, the J end by 0 bases, with 2 bases between. Germline-derived CDR1 and CDR2 are WNHNN and SYGVQD (reference sequence).

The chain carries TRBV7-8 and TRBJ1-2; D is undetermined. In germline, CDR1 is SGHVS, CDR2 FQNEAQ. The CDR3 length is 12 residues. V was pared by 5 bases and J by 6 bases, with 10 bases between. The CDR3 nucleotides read TGTGCCAGCAGCCTGACAATAGATGGCTACACCTTC. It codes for CASSLTIDGYTF.

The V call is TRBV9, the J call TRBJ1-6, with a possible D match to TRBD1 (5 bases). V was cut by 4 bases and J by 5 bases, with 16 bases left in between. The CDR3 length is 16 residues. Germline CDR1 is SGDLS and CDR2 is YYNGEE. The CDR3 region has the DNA TGTGCCAGCAGCACCGGGGGTCGGGTAAATAATTCACCCCTCCACTTT. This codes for CASSTGGRVNNSPLHF.

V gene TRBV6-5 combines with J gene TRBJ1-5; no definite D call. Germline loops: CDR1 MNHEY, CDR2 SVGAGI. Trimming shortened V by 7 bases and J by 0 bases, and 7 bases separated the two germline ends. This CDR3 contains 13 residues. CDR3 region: CASKSYSNQPQHF. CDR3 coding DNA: TGTGCCAGCAAGAGTTATAGCAATCAGCCCCAGCATTTT.

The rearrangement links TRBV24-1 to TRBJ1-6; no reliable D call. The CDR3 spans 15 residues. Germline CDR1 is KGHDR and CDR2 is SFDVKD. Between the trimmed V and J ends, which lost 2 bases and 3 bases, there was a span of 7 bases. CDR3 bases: TGTGCCACCAGTGATTCCGGACGCTATAATTCACCCCTCCACTTT. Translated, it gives CATSDSGRYNSPLHF.

CDR3 sequence (DNA): TGTGCCAGCAGGAGGACAGTTTACAATGAGCAGTTCTTC. It encodes CASRRTVYNEQFF. This rearrangement joins TRBV6-5 to TRBJ2-1, with a possible D match to TRBD1 (6 bases). Trimming shortened V by 6 bases and J by 4 bases, and 10 bases separated the two germline ends. The CDR3 extends over 13 amino acids. Germline V gives CDR1 MNHEY, CDR2 SVGAGI.

The CDR3 coding sequence is TGTGCCAGCAGTGCGGGGGTCACGGTACGGCAGTACGTC. Translation: CASSAGVTVRQYV. V gene TRBV2 combines with J gene TRBJ2-7; a possible D gene is TRBD2 (6 bases). The CDR3 sequence is 13 residues long. Germline V gives CDR1 SNHLY, CDR2 FYNNEI. Trimming took off 4 bases at V and 9 bases at J, with 16 bases between the two ends.

The CDR3 region is CASSQATSGGGVDTQYF. Written as DNA, the CDR3 is TGTGCCAGCAGCCAGGCTACTAGCGGGGGGGGAGTAGATACGCAGTATTTT. The rearrangement links TRBV3-1 (or the pseudogene TRBV3-2) to TRBJ2-3; 13 bases are a match to TRBD2. Germline-derived CDR1 and CDR2 are LGHDT and YNNKEL (reference sequence). J gave up 5 bases and V 3 bases, and 8 bases lay outside the gene matches. The length of the CDR3 is 17 residues.

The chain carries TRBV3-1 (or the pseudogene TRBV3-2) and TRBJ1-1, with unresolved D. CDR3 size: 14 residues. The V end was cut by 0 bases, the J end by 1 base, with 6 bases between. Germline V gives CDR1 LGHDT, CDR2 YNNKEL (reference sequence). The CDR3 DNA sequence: TGTGCCAGCAGCCAAGATCAGCAGAACACTGAAGCTTTCTTT. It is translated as CASSQDQQNTEAFF.

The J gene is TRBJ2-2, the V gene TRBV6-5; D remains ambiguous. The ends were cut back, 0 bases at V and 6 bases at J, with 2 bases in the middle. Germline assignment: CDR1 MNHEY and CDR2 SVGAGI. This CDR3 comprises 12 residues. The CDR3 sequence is CASSYSPGELFF. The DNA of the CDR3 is TGTGCCAGCAGTTACTCTCCCGGGGAGCTGTTTTTT.

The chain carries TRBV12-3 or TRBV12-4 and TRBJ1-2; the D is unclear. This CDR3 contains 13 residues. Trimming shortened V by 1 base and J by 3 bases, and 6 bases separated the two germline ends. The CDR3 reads CASSLESYYGYTF. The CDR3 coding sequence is TGTGCCAGCAGTTTAGAATCGTACTATGGCTACACCTTC.

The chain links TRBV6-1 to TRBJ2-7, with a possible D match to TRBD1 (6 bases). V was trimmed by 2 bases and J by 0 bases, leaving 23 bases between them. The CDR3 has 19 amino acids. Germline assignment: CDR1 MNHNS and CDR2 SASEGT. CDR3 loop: CASSEPARGWGKSSYEQYV. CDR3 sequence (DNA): TGTGCCAGCAGTGAACCGGCCAGGGGTTGGGGAAAAAGCTCCTACGAGCAGTACGTC.

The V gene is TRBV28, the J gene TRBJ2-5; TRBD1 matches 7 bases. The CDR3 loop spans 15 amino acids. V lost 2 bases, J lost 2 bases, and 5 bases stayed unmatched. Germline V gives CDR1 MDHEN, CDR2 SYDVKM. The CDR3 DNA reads TGTGCCAGCAGTTTAAGGGGCAGGGGGCAAGAGACCCAGTACTTC. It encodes CASSLRGRGQETQYF.

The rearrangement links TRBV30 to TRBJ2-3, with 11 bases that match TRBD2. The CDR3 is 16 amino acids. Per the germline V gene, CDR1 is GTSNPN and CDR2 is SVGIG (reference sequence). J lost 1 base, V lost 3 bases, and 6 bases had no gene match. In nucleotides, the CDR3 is TGTGCCTGGAGCTCTAGCGGGGGGTGGGGCACAGATACGCAGTATTTT. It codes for CAWSSSGGWGTDTQYF.

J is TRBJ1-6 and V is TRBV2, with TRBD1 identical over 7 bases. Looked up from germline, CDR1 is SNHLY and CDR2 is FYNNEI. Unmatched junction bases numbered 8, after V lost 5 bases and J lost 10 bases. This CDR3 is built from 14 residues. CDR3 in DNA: TGTGCCAGCAGTAGACAGGGAGCGGAATCACCCCTCCACTTT. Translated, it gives CASSRQGAESPLHF.

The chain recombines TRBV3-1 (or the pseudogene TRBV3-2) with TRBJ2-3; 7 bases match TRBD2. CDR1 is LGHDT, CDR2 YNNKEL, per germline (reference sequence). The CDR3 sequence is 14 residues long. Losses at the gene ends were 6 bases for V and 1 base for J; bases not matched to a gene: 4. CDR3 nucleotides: TGTGCCAGCAGACCCACTAGCGGCACAGATACGCAGTATTTT. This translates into CASRPTSGTDTQYF.

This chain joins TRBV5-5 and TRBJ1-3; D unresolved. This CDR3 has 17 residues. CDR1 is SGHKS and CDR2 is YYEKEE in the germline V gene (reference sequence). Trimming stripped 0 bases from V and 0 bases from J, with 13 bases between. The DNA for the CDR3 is TGTGCCAGCAGCTTGGGCCTCTCCGGGGACTCTGGAAACACCATATATTTT. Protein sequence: CASSLGLSGDSGNTIYF.

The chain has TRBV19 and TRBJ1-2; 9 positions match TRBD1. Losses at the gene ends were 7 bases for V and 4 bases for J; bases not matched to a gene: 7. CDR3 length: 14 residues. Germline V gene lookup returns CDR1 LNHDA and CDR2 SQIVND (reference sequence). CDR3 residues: CASTWDRESYGYTF. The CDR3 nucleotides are TGTGCCAGTACTTGGGACAGGGAGAGCTATGGCTACACCTTC. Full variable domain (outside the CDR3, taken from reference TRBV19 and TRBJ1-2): DGGITQSPKYLFRKEGQNVTLSCEQNLNHDAMYWYRQDPGQGLRLIYYSQIVNDFQKGDIAEGYSVSREKKESFPLTVTSAQKNPTAFYLCASTWDRESYGYTFGSGTRLTVV.

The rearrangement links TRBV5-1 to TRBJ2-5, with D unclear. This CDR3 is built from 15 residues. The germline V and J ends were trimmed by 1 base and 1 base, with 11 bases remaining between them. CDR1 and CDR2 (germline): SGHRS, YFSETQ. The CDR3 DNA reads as TGCGCCAGCAGCTTGTCGGCCAGCACCCAAGAGACCCAGTACTTC. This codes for CASSLSASTQETQYF. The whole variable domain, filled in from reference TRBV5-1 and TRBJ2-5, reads KAGVTQTPRYLIKTRGQQVTLSCSPISGHRSVSWYQQTPGQGLQFLFEYFSETQRNKGNFPGRFSGRQFSNSRSEMNVSTLELGDSALYLCASSLSASTQETQYFGPGTRLLVL.

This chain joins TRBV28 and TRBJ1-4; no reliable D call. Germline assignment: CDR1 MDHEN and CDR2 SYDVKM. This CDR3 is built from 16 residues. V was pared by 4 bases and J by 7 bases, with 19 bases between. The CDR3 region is CASSSPKEARVEKLFF. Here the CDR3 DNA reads TGTGCCAGCAGTTCCCCTAAGGAGGCCCGTGTTGAAAAACTGTTTTTT.

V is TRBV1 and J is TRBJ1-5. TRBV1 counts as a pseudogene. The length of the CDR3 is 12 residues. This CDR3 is CTSSRLGQPQHF. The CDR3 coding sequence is TGCACCAGCAGCCGCCTAGGGCAGCCCCAGCATTTT.